This T cell receptor beta chain was sequenced during a study of control samples from healthy donors and cancer patients. V gave up 8 bases and J gave up 8 bases; unmatched junction bases: 14. The length of the CDR3 is 14 residues. CDR1 MNHEY and CDR2 SVGAGI come from the germline V gene. Sequenced by immunoSEQ multiplex PCR; TCRdb stores in-frame clones only, minus some. The sample includes over 65,000 clones, approximately 91% of them seen just once. Specimen: PBMCs. This TCR was sampled from a woman in her forties or fifties with colorectal cancer. The chain uses TRBV6-5 and TRBJ1-2, with 7 nucleotides matching TRBD1. The CDR3 DNA reads TGTGCCAGCCAACCGAGAGACGACAGGGACGGCTACACCTTC. This codes for CASQPRDDRDGYTF.